This passage covers 24 T cell receptor beta chains from one sample sequenced in a study of radiation and T cells in renal cell carcinoma. Measured with immunoSEQ multiplex PCR; TCRdb has only the in-frame clones, and not every one. The sample holds some 100,000 clones, about 79% seen once. Time point defined: baseline pretreatment blood. Treatment reported: 15 Gy SBRT to primary tumor, nephrectomy 4 weeks later. This specimen consisted of blood, obtained from a patient whose treatment included radiotherapy and nephrectomy. The receptors originated from a man in his 60s with renal cell carcinoma.

The gene calls are TRBV27 and TRBJ1-1, with D unresolved. The germline V gene encodes CDR1 MNHEY and CDR2 SMNVEV (reference sequence). Trimming pared 7 bases from V and 5 bases from J, leaving 29 bases between. The CDR3 length is 18 residues. The CDR3 coding sequence is TGTGCCAGCACCTTAGGCTACCCGGTTGTGGACCGAGGGACTGAAGCTTTCTTT. It encodes CASTLGYPVVDRGTEAFF.

This clone was picked up one time. The chain joins TRBV6-1 to TRBJ2-7, with TRBD2 identical over 7 bases. The germline V gene has CDR1 MNHNS and CDR2 SASEGT. V dropped 0 bases and J dropped 5; count of bases not matched to a gene: 7. This CDR3 region has 15 residues. Written as DNA, the CDR3 is TGTGCCAGCAGTGAAGCGCGGGGGACCCATCACGAGCAGTACTTC. It is translated as CASSEARGTHHEQYF.

The chain is built from TRBV7-2 and TRBJ2-7; no reliable D call. CDR1 and CDR2 (germline): SGHTA, FQGNSA. Trimming stripped 1 base from V and 4 bases from J, with 8 bases between. The CDR3 covers 13 residues. In DNA form, the CDR3 reads TGTGCCAGCAGCTTAGTAAGGGAATACGAGCAGTACTTC. Protein sequence: CASSLVREYEQYF.

J is TRBJ1-1 and V is TRBV11-3; possibly TRBD1 for D (5 bases). This CDR3 is built from 15 residues. The V gene's germline CDR1 is SGHNT and CDR2 YENEEA. Trimming took off 5 bases at V and 1 base at J, with 14 bases between the two ends. The CDR3 DNA reads TGTGCCAGCAGCCCGAAGGGACGGAGGAACACTGAAGCTTTCTTT. This encodes CASSPKGRRNTEAFF. The complete variable domain, with remaining parts taken from reference TRBV11-3 and TRBJ1-1, reads EAGVVQSPRYKIIEKKQPVAFWCNPISGHNTLYWYLQNLGQGPELLIRYENEEAVDDSQLPKDRFSAERLKGVDSTLKIQPAELGDSAVYLCASSPKGRRNTEAFFGQGTRLTVV.

The chain has TRBV9 and TRBJ2-7; 11 nucleotides match TRBD2. Germline V lookup: CDR1 SGDLS, CDR2 YYNGEE. J was trimmed by 5 bases and V by 4 bases; bases with no gene match: 8. The CDR3 sequence is 15 residues long. The CDR3 sequence is CASSSQGLAENEQYF. CDR3 sequence (DNA): TGTGCCAGCAGCTCTCAGGGACTAGCGGAGAACGAGCAGTACTTC.

This clone was counted only a few times. The chain couples TRBV15 to TRBJ1-3; the D is unclear. Per germline, CDR1 LNHNV and CDR2 YYDKDF (reference sequence). Trimming took 0 bases from V and 4 from J, leaving 10 bases between them. The CDR3 has 15 residues. The CDR3, as DNA: TGTGCCACCAGCAGAGATGGAGCAGTCGGAAACACCATATATTTT. Translating gives CATSRDGAVGNTIYF.

The CDR3, as DNA: TGTGCCAGCGTGTGGGGACACCGCCCTGAAAAACTGTTTTTT. This encodes CASVWGHRPEKLFF. The gene calls are TRBV2 and TRBJ1-4; possible D gene TRBD1, 6 bases. The germline V gene has CDR1 SNHLY and CDR2 FYNNEI. The CDR3 is made up of 14 amino acids. Trimming shortened V by 8 bases and J by 7 bases, and 17 bases separated the two germline ends.

V usage is TRBV9 and J usage is TRBJ2-7; D might be TRBD1 or TRBD2, each matching 5 bases. The CDR3 consists of 12 residues. The V end lost 4 bases, the J end lost 6 bases, and 11 bases lay between the germline ends. Per germline, CDR1 SGDLS and CDR2 YYNGEE. DNA of the CDR3: TGTGCCAGCAGCTACCACGGGGCCGAGCAGTACTTC. It yields the protein CASSYHGAEQYF.

The rearrangement links TRBV28 to TRBJ2-5, with no clear D. V was pared by 9 bases and J by 3 bases, with 11 bases between. CDR3 size: 12 residues. The germline V gene encodes CDR1 MDHEN and CDR2 SYDVKM. This CDR3 is CARIHLKETQYF. CDR3 in DNA: TGTGCCAGGATACACCTAAAAGAGACCCAGTACTTC.

The chain has TRBV28 and TRBJ1-5; the D is unclear. Between the trimmed V and J ends, which lost 7 bases and 9 bases, there was a span of 16 bases. Germline V gives CDR1 MDHEN, CDR2 SYDVKM. CDR3 size: 13 residues. CDR3 region: CASKGGPRGPQHF. The DNA of the CDR3 is TGTGCCAGCAAGGGCGGCCCCCGCGGGCCCCAGCATTTT.

J is TRBJ2-1 and V is TRBV28; 8 nucleotides agree with TRBD2. The germline CDR1 and CDR2 sequences are MDHEN and SYDVKM. Losses at the gene ends were 4 bases for V and 0 bases for J; bases not matched to a gene: 11. The CDR3 runs 18 residues. The CDR3 reads CASSYRDQAGGSYNEQFF. In nucleotides, the CDR3 is TGTGCCAGCAGTTACCGCGACCAGGCGGGAGGCTCCTACAATGAGCAGTTCTTC.

This clone was seen more than once but under ten times. The genes are TRBV19 and TRBJ1-3; no clear D gene. The CDR3 totals 15 residues. Germline lookup yields CDR1 LNHDA and CDR2 SQIVND (reference sequence). V lost 3 bases to trimming and J lost 0 bases, with 9 bases between them. CDR3 sequence reads: CASSISLLSGNTIYF. CDR3 nucleotide sequence: TGTGCCAGTAGTATCTCGCTCCTCTCTGGAAACACCATATATTTT. The full variable domain, rest sourced from reference TRBV19 and TRBJ1-3, is DGGITQSPKYLFRKEGQNVTLSCEQNLNHDAMYWYRQDPGQGLRLIYYSQIVNDFQKGDIAEGYSVSREKKESFPLTVTSAQKNPTAFYLCASSISLLSGNTIYFGEGSWLTVV.

The rearrangement links TRBV28 to TRBJ1-2; D might be TRBD1 (6 bases). CDR3 length: 13 residues. Germline CDR1 is MDHEN and CDR2 is SYDVKM. The V gene lost 5 bases and the J gene lost 4 bases, with 11 bases spanning the gap. Written as DNA, the CDR3 is TGTGCCAGCAGTCGGGACACTGGCTATGGCTACACCTTC. The encoded protein is CASSRDTGYGYTF.

This clone was seen a single time. The chain uses TRBV28 and TRBJ1-2, with 9 positions matching TRBD1. Trimming at V came to 8 bases and at J to 4 bases, leaving 11 bases not matched to a gene. Germline V gene lookup returns CDR1 MDHEN and CDR2 SYDVKM. The CDR3 loop spans 15 amino acids. CDR3 sequence reads: CASGPGTGFFYGYTF. In DNA, the CDR3 is TGTGCCAGCGGGCCCGGGACAGGGTTTTTCTATGGCTACACCTTC.

This chain joins TRBV28 and TRBJ2-7; 7 bases are a match to TRBD2. The V segment lost 8 bases and the J segment 4 bases; nucleotides outside the gene matches: 11. The CDR3 consists of 14 residues. CDR1 MDHEN and CDR2 SYDVKM come from the germline V gene. For the CDR3, the DNA is TGTGCCAGCGAAGGAAGGGAGGGCGGATACGAGCAGTACTTC. It translates to CASEGREGGYEQYF.

This clone was detected only once. This chain joins TRBV5-1 and TRBJ2-5; 9 bases map to TRBD2. With 4 bases clipped from V and 9 bases from J, the junction kept 16 bases outside the gene matches. This CDR3 comprises 16 residues. CDR1 is SGHRS, CDR2 YFSETQ, per germline. CDR3: CASSPEGLADVRAQYF. CDR3 bases: TGCGCCAGCAGCCCCGAGGGACTAGCTGACGTGAGGGCCCAGTACTTC.

J is TRBJ2-7 and V is TRBV4-2; tentatively, D is TRBD1 or TRBD2 (6 bases each). This CDR3 contains 15 residues. The V gene lost 1 base and the J gene lost 0 bases, with 10 bases spanning the gap. Per the germline V gene, CDR1 is LGHNA and CDR2 is YNFKEQ. The CDR3, as DNA: TGTGCCAGCAGCCAAGTCGAGGGGGGCTCCTACGAGCAGTACTTC. Translated, it gives CASSQVEGGSYEQYF.

This clone occurred a few times. The V and J genes are TRBV14 and TRBJ2-3; TRBD1 agrees at 8 bases. V lost 3 bases and J lost 10; bases outside the gene matches: 12. The CDR3 runs to 15 residues. CDR1 is SGHDN, CDR2 FVKESK, per germline. The CDR3 loop is CASSQRQGPPPAQYF. The CDR3 coding sequence is TGTGCCAGCAGCCAGAGACAGGGGCCCCCTCCGGCGCAGTATTTT.

The V gene is TRBV18, the J gene TRBJ2-3, with TRBD2 matching 7 bases. V shed 3 bases and J 3 bases; nucleotides not matched to a gene: 0. The CDR3 loop spans 13 amino acids. Germline assignment: CDR1 KGHSH and CDR2 LQKENI. In DNA, the CDR3 is TGTGCCAGCTCACCGGGAGGGACAGATACGCAGTATTTT. This encodes CASSPGGTDTQYF.

There are a few counts of this clone. The chain couples TRBV11-2 to TRBJ2-7; D is ambiguous. The CDR3 has 12 amino acids. V lost 7 bases, J lost 3 bases, and 10 bases lay in between. Per the germline V gene, CDR1 is SGHAT and CDR2 is FQNNGV. The CDR3 DNA reads as TGTGCCAGCACCGACCATCTCTACGAGCAGTACTTC. This translates into CASTDHLYEQYF.

V gene TRBV10-2 combines with J gene TRBJ2-5; maybe TRBD2 (6 bases). Trimming stripped 10 bases from V and 1 base from J, with 25 bases between. Looked up from germline, CDR1 is WSHSY and CDR2 is SAAADI. The CDR3 covers 17 residues. The CDR3 here is CATEGRLGGAVQETQYF. In DNA form, the CDR3 reads TGCGCCACCGAAGGGAGGTTAGGAGGAGCAGTCCAAGAGACCCAGTACTTC.

For the CDR3, the DNA is TGTGCCAGCAGCTTAACCCACAACTACAATGAGCAGTTCTTC. Its translation: CASSLTHNYNEQFF. The V call is TRBV7-9, the J call TRBJ2-1; D gene unclear. The V gene lost 2 bases and the J gene lost 3 bases, with 8 bases spanning the gap. The V gene's germline CDR1 is SEHNR and CDR2 FQNEAQ (reference sequence). CDR3 length: 14 amino acids.

The chain recombines TRBV7-8 with TRBJ2-1, with D maybe TRBD2 (6 bases). Germline CDR1 reads SGHVS; CDR2 reads FQNEAQ. V was shortened by 5 bases and J by 3 bases, with 20 bases between the two germline ends. The CDR3 covers 17 residues. The CDR3 sequence is CASSARPSVGGYNEQFF. The CDR3, as DNA: TGTGCCAGCAGCGCACGGCCTAGCGTCGGCGGCTACAATGAGCAGTTCTTC.

This clone was seen just once. The CDR3 DNA follows: TGTGCCTGGGACGGAGCCTACGAGCAGTACTTC. Amino acid sequence: CAWDGAYEQYF. The rearrangement uses TRBV30 and TRBJ2-7; D is unresolved. The CDR3 extends over 11 amino acids. Germline assignment: CDR1 GTSNPN and CDR2 SVGIG (reference sequence). V lost 5 bases to trimming and J lost 2 bases, with 7 bases between them.